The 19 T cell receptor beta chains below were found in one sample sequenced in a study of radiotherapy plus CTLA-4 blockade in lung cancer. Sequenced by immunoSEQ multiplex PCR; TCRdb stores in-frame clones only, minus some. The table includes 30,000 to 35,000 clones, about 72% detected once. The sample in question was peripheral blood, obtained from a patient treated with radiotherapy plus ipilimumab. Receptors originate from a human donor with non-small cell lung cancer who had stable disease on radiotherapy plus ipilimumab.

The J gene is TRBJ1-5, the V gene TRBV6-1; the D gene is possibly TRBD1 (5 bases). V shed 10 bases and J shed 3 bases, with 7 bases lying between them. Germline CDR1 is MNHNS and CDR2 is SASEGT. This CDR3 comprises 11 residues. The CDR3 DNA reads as TGTGCCACAGGGACCAATCAGCCCCAGCATTTT. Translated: CATGTNQPQHF.

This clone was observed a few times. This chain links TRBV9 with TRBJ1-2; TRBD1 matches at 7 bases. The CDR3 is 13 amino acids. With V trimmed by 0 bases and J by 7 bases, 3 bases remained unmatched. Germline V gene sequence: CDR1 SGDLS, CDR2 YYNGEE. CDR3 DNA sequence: TGTGCCAGCAGCGTAGGACAGGGCCCTGGCTACACCTTC. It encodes CASSVGQGPGYTF. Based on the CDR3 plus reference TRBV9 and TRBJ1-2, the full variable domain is DSGVTQTPKHLITATGQRVTLRCSPRSGDLSVYWYQQSLDQGLQFLIQYYNGEERAKGNILERFSAQQFPDLHSELNLSSLELGDSALYFCASSVGQGPGYTFGSGTRLTVV.

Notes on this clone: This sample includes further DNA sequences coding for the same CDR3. The CDR3 loop reads CASGLVQGTYNSPLHF. In DNA form, the CDR3 reads TGTGCTAGTGGTTTGGTACAGGGCACTTATAATTCACCCCTCCACTTT. The V call is TRBV12-5, the J call TRBJ1-6, with a weak D call TRBD1 (6 bases). CDR1 LGHNT and CDR2 FRNRAP come from the germline V gene. CDR3 length: 16 amino acids. V shed 0 bases and J shed 4 bases, with 10 bases lying between them. The full variable domain, rest sourced from reference TRBV12-5 and TRBJ1-6, is DARVTQTPRHKVTEMGQEVTMRCQPILGHNTVFWYRQTMMQGLELLAYFRNRAPLDDSGMPKDRFSAEMPDATLATLKIQPSEPRDSAVYFCASGLVQGTYNSPLHFGNGTRLTVT.

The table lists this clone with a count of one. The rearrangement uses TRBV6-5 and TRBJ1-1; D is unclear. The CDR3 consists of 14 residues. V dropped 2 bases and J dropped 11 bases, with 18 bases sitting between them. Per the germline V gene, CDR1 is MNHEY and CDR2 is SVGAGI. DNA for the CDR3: TGTGCCAGCAGTTACCAAGCTTTTGGGAACAGCGCTTTCTTT. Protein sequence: CASSYQAFGNSAFF.

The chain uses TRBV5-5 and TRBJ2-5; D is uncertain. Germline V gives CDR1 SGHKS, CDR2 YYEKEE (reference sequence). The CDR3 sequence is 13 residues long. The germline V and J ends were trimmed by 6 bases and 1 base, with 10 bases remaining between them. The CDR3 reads CASTAPAQETQYF. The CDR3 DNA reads TGTGCCAGCACCGCTCCAGCCCAAGAGACCCAGTACTTC. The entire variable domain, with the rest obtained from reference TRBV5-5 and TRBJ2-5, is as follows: DAGVTQSPTHLIKTRGQQVTLRCSPISGHKSVSWYQQVLGQGPQFIFQYYEKEERGRGNFPDRFSARQFPNYSSELNVNALLLGDSALYLCASTAPAQETQYFGPGTRLLVL.

This chain's CDR3 is CASSLAASGGYEQYF. For the CDR3, the DNA is TGTGCCAGCAGCTTAGCCGCTAGCGGAGGGTACGAGCAGTACTTC. The chain carries TRBV11-3 and TRBJ2-7; the match to TRBD2 covers 7 bases. With V trimmed by 1 base and J by 4 bases, 7 bases remained unmatched. There are 15 residues in the CDR3. CDR1 and CDR2 from the germline V gene are SGHNT and YENEEA.

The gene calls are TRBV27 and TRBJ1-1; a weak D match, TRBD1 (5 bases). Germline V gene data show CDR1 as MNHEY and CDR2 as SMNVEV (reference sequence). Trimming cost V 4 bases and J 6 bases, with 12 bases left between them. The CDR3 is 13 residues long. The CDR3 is CASSSRQIAEAFF. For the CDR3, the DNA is TGTGCCAGCAGTTCTAGACAGATTGCTGAAGCTTTCTTT.

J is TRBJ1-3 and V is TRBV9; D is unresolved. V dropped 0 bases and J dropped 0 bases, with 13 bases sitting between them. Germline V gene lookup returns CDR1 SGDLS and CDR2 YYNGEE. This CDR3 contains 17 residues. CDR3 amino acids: CASSVADARYSGNTIYF. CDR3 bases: TGTGCCAGCAGCGTAGCTGACGCTAGATACTCTGGAAACACCATATATTTT.

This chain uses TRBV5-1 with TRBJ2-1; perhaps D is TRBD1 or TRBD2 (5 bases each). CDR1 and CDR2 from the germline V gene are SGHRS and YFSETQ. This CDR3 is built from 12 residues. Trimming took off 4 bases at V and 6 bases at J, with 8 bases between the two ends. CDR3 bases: TGCGCCAGCAGCGGGGACCTCAATGAGCAGTTCTTC. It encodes CASSGDLNEQFF.

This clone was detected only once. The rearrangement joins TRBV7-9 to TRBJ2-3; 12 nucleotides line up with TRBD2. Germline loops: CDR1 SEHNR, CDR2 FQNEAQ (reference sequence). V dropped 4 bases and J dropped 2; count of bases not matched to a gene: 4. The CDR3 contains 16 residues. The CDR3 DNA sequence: TGTGCCAGCAGCTCGACTAGCGGGGGCCACACAGATACGCAGTATTTT. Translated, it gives CASSSTSGGHTDTQYF. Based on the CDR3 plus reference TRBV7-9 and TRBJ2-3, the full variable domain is DTGVSQNPRHKITKRGQNVTFRCDPISEHNRLYWYRQTLGQGPEFLTYFQNEAQLEKSRLLSDRFSAERPKGSFSTLEIQRTEQGDSAMYLCASSSTSGGHTDTQYFGPGTRLTVL.

The CDR3 nucleotides are TGTGCCAGCAGTTTACCCCGGGAGACCCAGTACTTC. This sequence encodes CASSLPRETQYF. This sequence joins TRBV27 and TRBJ2-5; D is uncertain. V was clipped by 2 bases and J by 5 bases, with 6 bases between them. CDR3 length: 12 amino acids. Germline lookup yields CDR1 MNHEY and CDR2 SMNVEV (reference sequence).

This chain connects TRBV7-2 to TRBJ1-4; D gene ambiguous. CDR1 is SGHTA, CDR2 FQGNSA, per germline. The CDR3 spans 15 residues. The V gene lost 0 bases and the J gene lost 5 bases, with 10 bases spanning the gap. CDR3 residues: CASSLAEGRNEKLFF. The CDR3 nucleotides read TGTGCCAGCAGCTTAGCGGAGGGCCGGAATGAAAAACTGTTTTTT.

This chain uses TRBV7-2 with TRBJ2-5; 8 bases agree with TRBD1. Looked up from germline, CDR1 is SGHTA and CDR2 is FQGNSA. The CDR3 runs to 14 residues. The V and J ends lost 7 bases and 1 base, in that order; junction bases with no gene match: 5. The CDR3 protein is CASTEGTGQETQYF. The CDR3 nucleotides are TGTGCCAGCACCGAAGGGACAGGCCAAGAGACCCAGTACTTC.

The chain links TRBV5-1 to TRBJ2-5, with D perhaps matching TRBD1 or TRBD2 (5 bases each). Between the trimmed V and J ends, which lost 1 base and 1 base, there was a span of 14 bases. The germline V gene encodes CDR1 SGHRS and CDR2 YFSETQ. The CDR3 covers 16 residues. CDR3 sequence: CASSLPGPPAQETQYF. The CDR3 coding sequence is TGCGCCAGCAGCTTGCCGGGACCCCCAGCCCAAGAGACCCAGTACTTC.

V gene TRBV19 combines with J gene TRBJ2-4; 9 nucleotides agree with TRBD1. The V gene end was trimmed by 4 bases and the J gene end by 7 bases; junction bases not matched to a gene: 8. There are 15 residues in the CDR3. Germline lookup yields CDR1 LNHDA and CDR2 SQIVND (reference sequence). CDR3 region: CASSTTGGWGNIQYF. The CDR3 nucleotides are TGTGCCAGTAGTACCACAGGGGGCTGGGGGAACATTCAGTACTTC.

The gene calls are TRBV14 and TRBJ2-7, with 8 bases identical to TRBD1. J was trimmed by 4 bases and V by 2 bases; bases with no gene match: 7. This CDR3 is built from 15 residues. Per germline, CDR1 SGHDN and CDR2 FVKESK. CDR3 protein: CASSQHRDRRYEQYF. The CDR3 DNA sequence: TGTGCCAGCAGCCAACACCGGGACAGGAGATACGAGCAGTACTTC.

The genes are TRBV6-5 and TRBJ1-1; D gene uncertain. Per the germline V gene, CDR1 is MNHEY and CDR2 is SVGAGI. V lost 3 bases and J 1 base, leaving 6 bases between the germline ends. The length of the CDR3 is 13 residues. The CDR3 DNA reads TGTGCCAGCAGTTATGCCCCGAACACTGAAGCTTTCTTT. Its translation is CASSYAPNTEAFF.

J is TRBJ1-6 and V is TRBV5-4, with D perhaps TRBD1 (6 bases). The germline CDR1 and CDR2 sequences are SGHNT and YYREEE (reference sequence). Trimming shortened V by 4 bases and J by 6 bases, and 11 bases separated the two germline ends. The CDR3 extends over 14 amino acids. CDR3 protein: CASSEGGLNSPLHF. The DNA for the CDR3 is TGTGCCAGCAGCGAGGGGGGTCTTAATTCACCCCTCCACTTT.

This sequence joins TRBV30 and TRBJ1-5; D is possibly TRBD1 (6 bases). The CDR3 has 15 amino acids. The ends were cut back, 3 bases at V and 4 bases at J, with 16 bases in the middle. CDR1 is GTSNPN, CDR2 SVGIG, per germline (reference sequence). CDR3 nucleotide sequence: TGTGCCTGGAGCTTTAGGGGGGCTCGTAATCAGCCCCAGCATTTT. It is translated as CAWSFRGARNQPQHF.